These 20 T cell receptor beta chains share one sample of origin, sequenced in a study of identical twins (dated by TCRdb to the mid-2010s). Library construction relied on 5' RACE. The sample was run on an Illumina HiSeq 2000. TCRdb reprocessed the public reads (quality trimming at Q25 with fastp, clone calling with MiXCR) and kept in-frame beta chains. Rows matching on CDR3 protein sequence are summarized as one entry with the most common DNA and genes. The sample table records 500,000 to 600,000 distinct CDR3 sequences; roughly a fifth of these occur just once. Of the sample, about 0.91% falls within the top ten clones. These records were also assigned to another study, of T cells expressing NK-cell markers.

Sequenced sample: CD4+ T cells sorted from blood. The source is a woman younger than 30 in good health.

V and J are TRBV28 and TRBJ2-7; TRBD2 aligns across 7 bases. The CDR3 spans 14 residues. Germline V lookup: CDR1 MDHEN, CDR2 SYDVKM. V shed 7 bases, J shed 4 bases, and the junction held 10 bases outside the gene matches. The CDR3 here is CASMEGLLVYEQYF. The CDR3 nucleotides are TGTGCCAGCATGGAGGGACTACTCGTTTACGAGCAGTACTTC.

This clonotype has at least ten counts. The gene calls are TRBV7-9 and TRBJ2-2; no clear D. Trimming shortened V by 0 bases and J by 1 base, and 3 bases separated the two germline ends. The CDR3 contains 14 residues. From germline, CDR1 is SEHNR and CDR2 FQNEAQ (reference sequence). The DNA for the CDR3 is TGTGCCAGCAGCTTAGCAGGGAACACCGGGGAGCTGTTTTTT. Translating it yields CASSLAGNTGELFF.

This clonotype was found a few times. The chain has TRBV4-2 and TRBJ2-3; D may be TRBD2 (7 bases). V was clipped by 1 base and J by 3 bases, with 20 bases between them. The CDR3 length is 18 residues. Germline-derived CDR1 and CDR2 are LGHNA and YNFKEQ. The CDR3 is CASSQAPSGAGATDTQYF. The CDR3 DNA reads TGTGCCAGCAGCCAAGCTCCCTCTGGCGCGGGGGCGACAGATACGCAGTATTTT.

V gene TRBV20-1 combines with J gene TRBJ1-2; 10 nucleotides align to TRBD1. The CDR3 sequence is 14 residues long. Germline CDR1 and CDR2: DFQATT and SNEGSKA (reference sequence). V trimming: 6 bases; J trimming: 4 bases; junction bases outside the gene matches: 8. CDR3 sequence reads: CSATGQGKSYGYTF. In nucleotides, the CDR3 is TGCAGTGCCACGGGACAGGGGAAGTCCTATGGCTACACCTTC.

The chain employs TRBV7-2 and TRBJ2-7, with D possibly being TRBD1 (6 bases). Looked up from germline, CDR1 is SGHTA and CDR2 is FQGNSA. This CDR3 contains 13 residues. Trimming took off 5 bases at V and 2 bases at J, with 10 bases between the two ends. The DNA of the CDR3 is TGTGCCAGCAGCCGACAGGAGCCCTACGAGCAGTACTTC. Its translation: CASSRQEPYEQYF.

The J gene is TRBJ1-1, the V gene TRBV15; D gene unclear. The CDR3 runs to 15 residues. V was clipped by 0 bases and J by 5 bases, with 13 bases between them. Germline V gene sequence: CDR1 LNHNV, CDR2 YYDKDF (reference sequence). The CDR3 DNA sequence: TGTGCCACCAGCAGAGATTTAGGCTTGGGGACTGAAGCTTTCTTT. This codes for CATSRDLGLGTEAFF.

CDR3 sequence: CASSQVGREQYF. The CDR3 nucleotides are TGTGCCAGCAGCCAAGTGGGCAGGGAGCAGTACTTC. The chain carries TRBV14 and TRBJ2-7; D unresolved. Germline CDR1 reads SGHDN; CDR2 reads FVKESK. The length of the CDR3 is 12 residues. Trimming left V 1 base short and J 7 bases short, with 8 bases between.

This clonotype has just a few counts. The chain links TRBV28 to TRBJ2-7; maybe TRBD2 (6 bases). Germline values: CDR1 MDHEN, CDR2 SYDVKM. CDR3 length equals 14 residues. V was trimmed by 3 bases and J by 6 bases, leaving 15 bases between them. CDR3 amino acids: CASSLTGLLSEQYF. CDR3 nucleotide sequence: TGTGCCAGCAGTTTGACGGGACTCTTAAGCGAGCAGTACTTC.

The chain links TRBV9 to TRBJ1-5; weak D call: TRBD1 (5 bases). This CDR3 comprises 15 residues. V lost 4 bases and J 8 bases, leaving 19 bases between the germline ends. From germline, CDR1 is SGDLS and CDR2 YYNGEE. The CDR3 nucleotides are TGTGCCAGCAGCCCGGGCGGTGGGGAAGGGGAGCCCCAGCATTTT. Translated, it gives CASSPGGGEGEPQHF.

The rearrangement joins TRBV9 to TRBJ2-3; TRBD2 matches 8 bases. Germline assignment: CDR1 SGDLS and CDR2 YYNGEE. There are 17 residues in the CDR3. V was clipped by 0 bases and J by 4 bases; unmatched bases: 10. The CDR3 sequence is CASSVAPAGAYPDTQYF. CDR3 nucleotides: TGTGCCAGCAGCGTAGCTCCAGCGGGAGCCTACCCAGATACGCAGTATTTT.

This clonotype was recorded a few times. The chain joins TRBV4-3 to TRBJ2-5; no clear D. This CDR3 has 13 amino acids. The V gene lost 1 base and the J gene lost 5 bases, with 8 bases spanning the gap. Germline assignment: CDR1 LGHNA and CDR2 YSLEER. The CDR3 DNA reads as TGCGCCAGCAGCCAAGTTCCGGCGGAGACCCAGTACTTC. Amino acids: CASSQVPAETQYF.

The genes are TRBV21-1 and TRBJ2-1; the tabulated D call, TRBD1, remains unverified against the DNA. TRBV21-1 is flagged as a pseudogene. There are 16 residues in the CDR3. As DNA, the CDR3 is TGTGCCAGCGGAGCCCCAAAGGGGGCACTTTTGAATGAGCAGTTCTTC. The encoded protein is CASGAPKGALLNEQFF.

The chain carries TRBV6-1 and TRBJ2-1; 13 nucleotides align to TRBD2. With V trimmed by 6 bases and J by 6 bases, 5 bases remained unmatched. The CDR3 totals 15 residues. From germline, CDR1 is MNHNS and CDR2 SASEGT. CDR3 DNA: TGTGCCAGCAGGGCAGGACTAGCGGGAGCCAATGAGCAGTTCTTC. Amino acid sequence: CASRAGLAGANEQFF.

This clonotype turned up a few times. V and J are TRBV20-1 and TRBJ2-7; D tentatively reads TRBD1 or TRBD2 (7 bases each). There are 14 residues in the CDR3. The V gene lost 4 bases and the J gene lost 7 bases, with 20 bases spanning the gap. Germline V CDR1 and CDR2: DFQATT, SNEGSKA (reference sequence). CDR3 sequence reads: CSATSGGDPLEQYF. In DNA form, the CDR3 reads TGCAGTGCTACCTCAGGGGGGGACCCCTTAGAGCAGTACTTC.

This clonotype was seen more than once but under ten times. This rearrangement joins TRBV20-1 to TRBJ2-1, with 14 bases matching TRBD2. The trim removed 6 bases at V and 8 bases at J, leaving 6 bases unmatched. This CDR3 comprises 14 residues. Per the germline V gene, CDR1 is DFQATT and CDR2 is SNEGSKA (reference sequence). The CDR3 region has the DNA TGCAGTGCCGCGACTAGCGGGAGGGCCGATGAGCAGTTCTTC. Translated, it gives CSAATSGRADEQFF.

This clonotype was observed a handful of times. This chain uses TRBV18 with TRBJ1-1; no firm D call. The germline V gene encodes CDR1 KGHSH and CDR2 LQKENI. This CDR3 comprises 12 residues. V was shortened by 2 bases and J by 3 bases, with 4 bases between the two germline ends. For the CDR3, the DNA is TGTGCCAGCTCACCAGGGGACACTGAAGCTTTCTTT. Protein sequence: CASSPGDTEAFF. The whole variable domain, remainder taken from reference TRBV18 and TRBJ1-1, is NAGVMQNPRHLVRRRGQEARLRCSPMKGHSHVYWYRQLPEEGLKFMVYLQKENIIDESGMPKERFSAEFPKEGPSILRIQQVVRGDSAAYFCASSPGDTEAFFGQGTRLTVV.

The chain carries TRBV20-1 and TRBJ2-3; the D is unclear. The CDR3 consists of 15 residues. Trimming removed 7 bases from V and 2 bases from J, with 19 bases in between. The V gene's germline CDR1 is DFQATT and CDR2 SNEGSKA (reference sequence). The CDR3 region has the DNA TGCAGTGGGGAAGGGATTTCGTCTTCCACAGATACGCAGTATTTT. Translated, it gives CSGEGISSSTDTQYF.

The rearrangement uses TRBV29-1 and TRBJ2-3; 14 bases are a match to TRBD2. The ends lost 5 bases at V and 0 bases at J; junction bases unmatched: 4. Germline V CDR1 and CDR2: SQVTM, ANQGSEA. The CDR3 is 16 residues long. In DNA form, the CDR3 reads TGCAGCGTTCGACTAGCGGGGGGGCGGAGCACAGATACGCAGTATTTT. It yields the protein CSVRLAGGRSTDTQYF.

The chain joins TRBV20-1 to TRBJ2-7; no clear D gene. Germline V gene data show CDR1 as DFQATT and CDR2 as SNEGSKA (reference sequence). There are 13 residues in the CDR3. With 6 bases removed from V and 2 bases from J, the gap between germline ends came to 14 bases. CDR3 nucleotides: TGCAGTGCCGCCCGACATCCCACCTACGAGCAGTACTTC. This codes for CSAARHPTYEQYF.

The chain links TRBV6-1 to TRBJ2-6, with 7 bases lining up with TRBD1. The CDR3 is 15 amino acids. Trimming at V came to 6 bases and at J to 4 bases, leaving 6 bases not matched to a gene. The germline gives CDR1 MNHNS, CDR2 SASEGT. CDR3 region: CASRTTGTGANVLTF. The DNA for the CDR3 is TGTGCCAGCAGAACGACAGGGACCGGGGCCAACGTCCTGACTTTC.